The 10 T cell receptor beta chains below all came from one sample that was sequenced in a study of control samples from healthy donors and cancer patients. The table came from immunoSEQ multiplex PCR; TCRdb's copy has only in-frame clones and leaves some out. The sample contains some 130,000 clones, 90% of which appear only once. Sample: blood. The receptor source for this set is a man younger than 35 in good health.

The rearrangement uses TRBV28 and TRBJ1-6, with a weak D call TRBD1 (6 bases). Germline values: CDR1 MDHEN, CDR2 SYDVKM. This CDR3 has 15 amino acids. Trimming removed 6 bases at V and 3 bases at J, with 12 bases between. For the CDR3, the DNA is TGTGCCAGCAGCCCAGGGGAGATCTATAATTCACCCCTCCACTTT. As protein: CASSPGEIYNSPLHF. Together with reference TRBV28 and TRBJ1-6, the CDR3 gives the full variable domain: DVKVTQSSRYLVKRTGEKVFLECVQDMDHENMFWYRQDPGLGLRLIYFSYDVKMKEKGDIPEGYSVSREKKERFSLILESASTNQTSMYLCASSPGEIYNSPLHFGNGTRLTVT.

The chain has TRBV19 and TRBJ2-1; D is perhaps TRBD2 (5 bases). Germline lookup yields CDR1 LNHDA and CDR2 SQIVND (reference sequence). The V end lost 3 bases, the J end lost 4 bases, and 10 bases lay between the germline ends. This CDR3 contains 14 residues. CDR3 DNA: TGTGCCAGTAGTATTACGGCGGGTTACAATGAGCAGTTCTTC. It codes for CASSITAGYNEQFF.

This clone was seen a few times. The chain's CDR3 is CASSLDGMGNQPQHF. The DNA for the CDR3 is TGCGCCAGCAGCTTGGACGGGATGGGCAATCAGCCCCAGCATTTT. The rearrangement links TRBV5-1 to TRBJ1-5; no reliable D call. CDR1 SGHRS and CDR2 YFSETQ come from the germline V gene. The CDR3 is 15 residues long. The ends were cut back, 0 bases at V and 2 bases at J, with 9 bases in the middle.

This sequence joins TRBV5-1 and TRBJ1-5, with D possibly TRBD1 on 6 matching bases. Germline V lookup: CDR1 SGHRS, CDR2 YFSETQ. The CDR3 spans 15 residues. V was clipped by 0 bases and J by 4 bases, with 11 bases between them. CDR3 residues: CASSLDGQLNQPQHF. CDR3 in DNA: TGCGCCAGCAGCTTGGATGGACAGCTGAATCAGCCCCAGCATTTT.

This clone was counted a single time. Since a much larger clone is just one base distant, this may be a read error. The sample carries other DNA sequences with the same CDR3. This chain joins TRBV6-5 and TRBJ2-5; D unresolved. The CDR3 is made up of 12 amino acids. CDR1 and CDR2 (germline): MNHEY, SVGAGI. Trimming took 0 bases from V and 5 from J, leaving 4 bases between them. The CDR3: CASSYSGETQYF. The DNA of the CDR3 is TGTGCCAGCAGTTACTCAGGGGAGACCCAGTACTTC.

This clone was seen only a few times. The rearrangement links TRBV7-6 to TRBJ2-7; 9 nucleotides agree with TRBD1. The V gene's germline CDR1 is SGHVS and CDR2 FNYEAQ. The CDR3 spans 16 residues. V lost 3 bases and J lost 0; bases outside the gene matches: 6. CDR3 nucleotides: TGTGCCAGCAGCTTCGGACAGGGGTATGACTCCTACGAGCAGTACTTC. It is translated as CASSFGQGYDSYEQYF.

This chain joins TRBV4-3 and TRBJ2-2; D may be TRBD2 (6 bases). The germline CDR1 and CDR2 sequences are LGHNA and YSLEER. The length of the CDR3 is 15 residues. V lost 1 base and J lost 5, with 11 bases in between. This chain's CDR3 is CASSQATGETGELFF. DNA for the CDR3: TGCGCCAGCAGCCAAGCGACGGGGGAAACCGGGGAGCTGTTTTTT.

This chain connects TRBV5-1 to TRBJ2-6, with TRBD2 matching over 10 bases. V dropped 1 base and J dropped 4; count of bases not matched to a gene: 5. This CDR3 is built from 17 residues. Germline-derived CDR1 and CDR2 are SGHRS and YFSETQ. The CDR3 DNA sequence: TGCGCCAGCAGCTTGAACCTAGCGGGAGAAGGGGCCAACGTCCTGACTTTC. This sequence encodes CASSLNLAGEGANVLTF.

The chain carries TRBV9 and TRBJ1-6; 9 bases match TRBD1. The CDR3 contains 13 residues. V trimming: 3 bases; J trimming: 10 bases; junction bases outside the gene matches: 2. Germline loops: CDR1 SGDLS, CDR2 YYNGEE. The CDR3 sequence: CASSATGGSPLHF. For the CDR3, the DNA is TGTGCCAGCAGCGCGACAGGGGGATCACCCCTCCACTTT.

The CDR3 sequence: CASSASGAQYF. CDR3 coding DNA: TGTGCCAGTAGTGCCAGTGGAGCCCAGTACTTC. The V call is TRBV19, the J call TRBJ2-5; D uncertain. Per germline, CDR1 LNHDA and CDR2 SQIVND (reference sequence). The CDR3 covers 11 residues. V lost 5 bases and J 9 bases, leaving 10 bases between the germline ends.